This T cell receptor (beta chain) was recovered during a study of blood T cell repertoires in COVID-19. On the study more broadly: The study drew acute and convalescent COVID-19 samples from the United States, Italy and Spain. PBMCs, B-cell-depleted T cells, or T cells provided the cDNA or gDNA that made up the material.

The CDR3 is made up of 14 amino acids. Germline V lookup: CDR1 SGDLS, CDR2 YYNGEE. Deletions cut 0 bases from V and 0 bases from J, with 6 bases between. TCRdb's table, derived via immunoSEQ multiplex PCR, lists solely in-frame clones and lacks some. The table lists approximately 85,000 clones, roughly 89% of them singletons. This clonotype was obtained from a man aged 50-59 years with acute or convalescent COVID-19. This chain joins TRBV9 and TRBJ1-1; D is ambiguous. Material for sequencing was peripheral blood. The CDR3 region has the DNA TGTGCCAGCAGCGTAGGGCAGTTGAACACTGAAGCTTTCTTT. Amino acid sequence: CASSVGQLNTEAFF. Combining the CDR3 with reference TRBV9 and TRBJ1-1 gives the whole variable domain DSGVTQTPKHLITATGQRVTLRCSPRSGDLSVYWYQQSLDQGLQFLIQYYNGEERAKGNILERFSAQQFPDLHSELNLSSLELGDSALYFCASSVGQLNTEAFFGQGTRLTVV.